This T cell receptor (beta chain) was profiled in a study of shared clonotypes between healthy human individuals. Losses at the gene ends were 0 bases for V and 5 bases for J; bases not matched to a gene: 4. Germline values: CDR1 MNHEY, CDR2 SMNVEV (reference sequence). This CDR3 comprises 15 residues. As for this clone: At the DNA level, this CDR3 is encoded by other sequences in the same sample as well.

The naive CD8 subset, CD45RO-negative cells positively selected for CCR7, excluded terminally differentiated effector memory CD45RA+ cells. Data came from immunoSEQ multiplex PCR; TCRdb stores just in-frame clones and leaves some out. In the table there are about 2.2 million clones, 80% to 95% of which are singletons. The sample was naive CD8+ T cells from PBMCs. The clonotype originates from a man aged 18 to 30 in good health. Some clones in this sample may be carry-over from other donors' samples. The V call is TRBV27, the J call TRBJ2-5; 9 bases align to TRBD2. The CDR3: CASSLSGLAGETQYF. For the CDR3, the DNA is TGTGCCAGCAGTTTATCGGGACTAGCAGGGGAGACCCAGTACTTC.